These 21 T cell receptor beta chains were sequenced from one sample in a study of human T cells and chemical hapten exposure (dated by TCRdb to about 2021). In light of the paper, this sample's time point label describes: pre-sensitization, week 0. What this sample's treatment or condition label stands for: therapeutic diphenylcyclopropenone sensitization with weekly scalp DPC. Libraries were prepared through RACE. The listed sequencing device is NextSeq 500. TCRdb reprocessed the public reads (quality trimming at Q25 with fastp, clone calling with MiXCR) and kept in-frame beta chains. Rows with a matching CDR3 protein are joined into one entry that keeps the most common DNA and genes. Across this sample there are 300,000 to 450,000 distinct CDR3 sequences, with 4% to 6% seen only once. Together, the top ten hold just over 2.5% of the sample. The source material was whole blood, sampled in connection with sensitization to the hapten diphenylcyclopropenone (DPC). The origin of the receptors is a woman between 45 and 65 years old with alopecia areata. Some clones in this sample may be carry-over from other donors' samples.

This clonotype was observed a few times. V and J are TRBV5-1 and TRBJ2-5; no firm D call. Germline loops: CDR1 SGHRS, CDR2 YFSETQ. The V end was cut by 1 base, the J end by 7 bases, with 11 bases between. This CDR3 is 13 amino acids long. CDR3 sequence reads: CASSLFSAPTQYF. The CDR3 DNA reads TGCGCCAGCAGCTTGTTCAGCGCCCCGACCCAGTACTTC.

This clonotype was detected ten times or more. The chain is built from TRBV6-2 or TRBV6-3 and TRBJ2-7; TRBD1 matches 11 bases. CDR3 length: 16 amino acids. V lost 5 bases, J lost 3 bases, and 9 bases stayed unmatched. The germline V gene has CDR1 MNHEY and CDR2 SVGEGT. The CDR3 region has the DNA TGTGCCAGCAGTCTACACCCGGGACAGGGGGGCTACGAGCAGTACTTC. Its protein product is CASSLHPGQGGYEQYF.

This clonotype was recorded a few times. The chain combines TRBV20-1 with TRBJ1-2; D is perhaps TRBD1 (5 bases). Germline CDR1 is DFQATT and CDR2 is SNEGSKA (reference sequence). The V gene lost 5 bases and the J gene lost 4 bases, with 11 bases spanning the gap. The CDR3 covers 12 residues. The chain's CDR3 is CSAPEQGYGYTF. The CDR3 DNA reads TGCAGTGCTCCCGAGCAGGGCTATGGCTACACCTTC.

This clonotype occurred a few times. The chain joins TRBV28 to TRBJ2-2, with TRBD2 identical over 15 bases. Per the germline V gene, CDR1 is MDHEN and CDR2 is SYDVKM. The CDR3 is 15 residues long. The V and J ends lost 6 bases and 8 bases, in that order; junction bases with no gene match: 4. The CDR3 region has the DNA TGTGCCAGCAGCTTGGGACTAGCGGGAGGAGGGGAGCTGTTTTTT. It codes for CASSLGLAGGGELFF.

This clonotype has a handful of counts. J is TRBJ1-1 and V is TRBV6-1; TRBD1 might be the D (6 bases). Deletions cut 6 bases from V and 3 bases from J, with 11 bases between. This CDR3 is 13 amino acids long. Germline CDR1 reads MNHNS; CDR2 reads SASEGT. CDR3 amino acids: CASRKNRDTEAFF. For the CDR3, the DNA is TGTGCCAGCAGAAAAAACAGGGACACTGAAGCTTTCTTT.

This clonotype was counted ten times or more. This rearrangement joins TRBV25-1 to TRBJ2-6; D is perhaps TRBD1 or TRBD2 (7 bases each). V shed 1 base and J shed 1 base, with 14 bases lying between them. Germline V CDR1 and CDR2: MGHDK, SYGVNS. The CDR3 is 18 residues long. The CDR3 DNA follows: TGTGCCAGCAGTGAATTGTCAGGGGGGGTATCTGGGGCCAACGTCCTGACTTTC. Protein product: CASSELSGGVSGANVLTF.

This clonotype was seen only a few times. The gene calls are TRBV28 and TRBJ2-7, with TRBD1 identical over 7 bases. Looked up from germline, CDR1 is MDHEN and CDR2 is SYDVKM. The CDR3 loop spans 14 amino acids. V gave up 5 bases and J gave up 12 bases; unmatched junction bases: 16. CDR3 DNA sequence: TGTGCCAGCAGTAGGTGGGGACAGCCTGCGGGTCTGTACTTC. Its protein is CASSRWGQPAGLYF.

This clonotype appeared many times. V is TRBV4-3 and J is TRBJ1-6; a weak D match, TRBD1 (5 bases). V was shortened by 5 bases and J by 10 bases, with 18 bases between the two germline ends. CDR3 length equals 15 residues. Germline V gene lookup returns CDR1 LGHNA and CDR2 YSLEER. CDR3: CASSGGITAESPLHF. Here the CDR3 DNA reads TGCGCCAGCAGCGGGGGGATCACGGCGGAATCACCCCTCCACTTT.

The chain links TRBV6-1 to TRBJ1-2; no reliable D call. Trimming removed 2 bases at V and 5 bases at J, with 12 bases between. CDR3 length: 14 amino acids. Germline V gives CDR1 MNHNS, CDR2 SASEGT. The CDR3 coding sequence is TGTGCCAGCAGTGAACACACAGTGGGGTATGGCTACACCTTC. Translated, it gives CASSEHTVGYGYTF.

The genes are TRBV29-1 and TRBJ1-1; D is uncertain. The CDR3 has 13 residues. Germline lookup yields CDR1 SQVTM and CDR2 ANQGSEA. V lost 2 bases and J lost 8, with 15 bases in between. CDR3 loop: CSVEFFDGQEAFF. The CDR3 DNA is TGCAGCGTTGAATTTTTTGACGGCCAGGAAGCTTTCTTT.

This clonotype was observed many times. The V call is TRBV20-1, the J call TRBJ2-4; D possibly corresponds to TRBD2 (5 bases). V shed 3 bases and J shed 7 bases, with 13 bases lying between them. The germline V gene encodes CDR1 DFQATT and CDR2 SNEGSKA (reference sequence). The CDR3 is made up of 13 amino acids. CDR3 nucleotides: TGCAGTGCTAGGGGTGAGGGTAGGAACATTCAGTACTTC. This encodes CSARGEGRNIQYF.

This clonotype has more than one count but fewer than ten. V usage is TRBV5-1 and J usage is TRBJ2-4; 7 positions match TRBD2. The CDR3 runs to 18 residues. Trimming at V came to 4 bases and at J to 5 bases, leaving 18 bases not matched to a gene. Germline CDR1 is SGHRS and CDR2 is YFSETQ. The CDR3 is CASSRRSSGASSQNIQYF. CDR3 DNA: TGCGCCAGCAGCCGGCGATCTAGCGGCGCCTCCAGCCAAAACATTCAGTACTTC.

This rearrangement joins TRBV29-1 to TRBJ2-4; D is unclear. Germline CDR1 and CDR2: SQVTM and ANQGSEA. V was trimmed by 4 bases and J by 12 bases, leaving 13 bases between them. The CDR3 runs 11 residues. Here the CDR3 reads CSVGEQSPQYF. CDR3 sequence (DNA): TGCAGCGTTGGAGAGCAGAGTCCTCAGTACTTC.

The V and J genes are TRBV28 and TRBJ2-3, with 12 bases lining up with TRBD2. The CDR3 runs to 16 residues. The J segment lost 3 bases and the V segment lost 8 bases, leaving 9 bases of the junction unmatched. Germline V gives CDR1 MDHEN, CDR2 SYDVKM. Here the CDR3 reads CASGPTSGRATDTQYF. The CDR3, as DNA: TGTGCCAGCGGCCCGACTAGCGGGAGAGCGACAGATACGCAGTATTTT.

The sample holds a few counts of this clonotype. The V and J genes are TRBV7-8 and TRBJ1-2, with a tentative D call TRBD1 (5 bases). The CDR3 runs 13 residues. Trimming cost V 4 bases and J 8 bases, with 14 bases left between them. Germline V lookup: CDR1 SGHVS, CDR2 FQNEAQ. This CDR3 reads CASSWGDVRGYTF. The CDR3 DNA follows: TGTGCCAGCAGCTGGGGGGACGTGAGAGGCTACACCTTC.

This clonotype was counted ten times or more. J is TRBJ2-7 and V is TRBV4-3; TRBD2 aligns across 9 bases. Germline V gene sequence: CDR1 LGHNA, CDR2 YSLEER. The V gene end was trimmed by 0 bases and the J gene end by 4 bases; junction bases not matched to a gene: 1. This CDR3 has 14 amino acids. DNA for the CDR3: TGCGCCAGCAGCCAAGAGGCGGGAGGGTACGAGCAGTACTTC. It codes for CASSQEAGGYEQYF.

This clonotype was seen only a few times. The chain combines TRBV3-1 with TRBJ1-2; the D is unclear. V was cut by 1 base and J by 11 bases, with 17 bases left in between. Germline V gene sequence: CDR1 LGHDT, CDR2 YNNKEL (reference sequence). The CDR3 contains 14 residues. Here the CDR3 reads CASSQGRTPAGYTF. In DNA form, the CDR3 reads TGTGCCAGCAGCCAAGGAAGAACACCCGCTGGTTACACCTTC. Together with reference TRBV3-1 and TRBJ1-2, the CDR3 gives the full variable domain: DTAVSQTPKYLVTQMGNDKSIKCEQNLGHDTMYWYKQDSKKFLKIMFSYNNKELIINETVPNRFSPKSPDKAHLNLHINSLELGDSAVYFCASSQGRTPAGYTFGSGTRLTVV.

The table lists this clonotype with many counts. This chain connects TRBV20-1 to TRBJ2-1; TRBD2 aligns across 9 bases. With 2 bases clipped from V and 2 bases from J, the junction kept 4 bases outside the gene matches. The CDR3 has 15 residues. CDR1 is DFQATT, CDR2 SNEGSKA, per germline (reference sequence). The CDR3 sequence is CSARKAGGPYNEQFF. DNA of the CDR3: TGCAGTGCTAGAAAAGCGGGGGGCCCCTACAATGAGCAGTTCTTC.

This clonotype was seen at least ten times. V gene TRBV5-1 combines with J gene TRBJ2-1; D unclear. The CDR3 runs 13 residues. CDR1 is SGHRS, CDR2 YFSETQ, per germline. Deletions cut 6 bases from V and 6 bases from J, with 13 bases between. For the CDR3, the DNA is TGCGCCAGCAATCCGGGCCAACCCAATGAGCAGTTCTTC. Translated: CASNPGQPNEQFF.

The sample holds many counts of this clonotype. The chain is built from TRBV11-3 and TRBJ2-1, with D perhaps given as TRBD1 or TRBD2 (6 bases each). V was shortened by 5 bases and J by 8 bases, with 19 bases between the two germline ends. Germline assignment: CDR1 SGHNT and CDR2 YENEEA. There are 15 residues in the CDR3. The CDR3 nucleotides read TGTGCCAGCAGCCCACCCGCCGGGGGCAAGGATGAGCAGTTCTTC. It yields the protein CASSPPAGGKDEQFF. The full variable domain, its missing parts supplied by reference TRBV11-3 and TRBJ2-1, is EAGVVQSPRYKIIEKKQPVAFWCNPISGHNTLYWYLQNLGQGPELLIRYENEEAVDDSQLPKDRFSAERLKGVDSTLKIQPAELGDSAVYLCASSPPAGGKDEQFFGPGTRLTVL.

This clonotype occurred many times. This chain connects TRBV11-2 to TRBJ2-2, with 7 bases that match TRBD1. The germline V gene encodes CDR1 SGHAT and CDR2 FQNNGV. This CDR3 has 17 residues. The junction had 9 bases not matched to a gene; V was cut back by 1 base and J by 4 bases. Here the CDR3 DNA reads TGTGCCAGCAGCTTAGGGAGGAGACAGGGTGGCACCGGGGAGCTGTTTTTT. It encodes CASSLGRRQGGTGELFF.